This T cell receptor (beta chain) was retrieved from a study of PD-1 blockade in mismatch repair-deficient tumors. Mismatch repair deficiency was confirmed in all patients, by PCR or immunohistochemistry. TCRs were sequenced from a few patients responding to pembrolizumab. The CDR3 covers 15 residues. The V and J ends lost 1 base and 4 bases, in that order; junction bases with no gene match: 4. Germline V gene data show CDR1 as MGHRA and CDR2 as YSYEKL. The repertoire was sequenced with immunoSEQ multiplex PCR; TCRdb's copy has only in-frame clones and lacks some. This table holds 80,000 to 130,000 clones, approximately 83% found once.

Specimen: peripheral blood, collected about eight months after starting pembrolizumab. The rearrangement uses TRBV4-1 and TRBJ2-7; 10 bases map to TRBD1. The source is an adult with mismatch repair-deficient cancer. DNA for the CDR3: TGCGCCAGCAGCCAAGTTAAGGGACAGGGGTACGAGCAGTACTTC. It yields the protein CASSQVKGQGYEQYF.